The 4 T cell receptor beta chains below come from one sample, sequenced in a study of cytomegalovirus exposure and HLA in healthy donors (dated by TCRdb to the late 2010s). Libraries were made using the immunoSEQ multiplex PCR assay. The immuneACCESS repertoire file appears here via TCRdb, limited to in-frame rearrangements. These files lack a portion of the clones; in checked studies, under half of the deficit traces to unresolved V genes, and the cause of the others is not known. Recorded for this sample are under 75,000 clones; around 85% of them occurred a single time. The top ten clones comprise about 3% of the sample. The sequenced material came from PBMCs. These receptors were collected from a man aged 30-40 years in good health and CMV-seronegative.

The CDR3 spells CASSPPRGPQHF. The CDR3 DNA reads TGTGCCAGCAGTCCCCCTCGGGGGCCCCAGCATTTT. This chain uses TRBV28 with TRBJ1-5; D ambiguous. CDR1 and CDR2 from the germline V gene are MDHEN and SYDVKM. The V end lost 5 bases, the J end lost 9 bases, and 11 bases lay between the germline ends. This CDR3 region has 12 residues.

The chain recombines TRBV7-9 with TRBJ2-3, with D hard to call. Trimming stripped 1 base from V and 6 bases from J, with 8 bases between. Looked up from germline, CDR1 is SEHNR and CDR2 is FQNEAQ (reference sequence). There are 13 residues in the CDR3. The CDR3 loop reads CASSLDHLDTQYF. The CDR3, as DNA: TGTGCCAGCAGCTTAGATCACTTGGATACGCAGTATTTT.

The CDR3 DNA sequence: TGCGCCAGCAGCCCGCTAGCGGGAGGCGGAACCGGGGAGCTGTTTTTT. It is translated as CASSPLAGGGTGELFF. The genes are TRBV4-3 and TRBJ2-2, with 11 bases aligning to TRBD2. V dropped 4 bases and J dropped 5; count of bases not matched to a gene: 6. Germline loops: CDR1 LGHNA, CDR2 YSLEER. The CDR3 has 16 amino acids.

In its sample, this clone was seen many times. The chain recombines TRBV6-4 with TRBJ2-1; D might be TRBD1 (5 bases). This CDR3 has 14 amino acids. V was cut by 5 bases and J by 6 bases, with 14 bases left in between. The germline V gene encodes CDR1 MRHNA and CDR2 SNTAGT. CDR3 sequence reads: CASSTSTGSNEQFF. For the CDR3, the DNA is TGTGCCAGCAGTACGTCAACAGGTTCCAATGAGCAGTTCTTC.